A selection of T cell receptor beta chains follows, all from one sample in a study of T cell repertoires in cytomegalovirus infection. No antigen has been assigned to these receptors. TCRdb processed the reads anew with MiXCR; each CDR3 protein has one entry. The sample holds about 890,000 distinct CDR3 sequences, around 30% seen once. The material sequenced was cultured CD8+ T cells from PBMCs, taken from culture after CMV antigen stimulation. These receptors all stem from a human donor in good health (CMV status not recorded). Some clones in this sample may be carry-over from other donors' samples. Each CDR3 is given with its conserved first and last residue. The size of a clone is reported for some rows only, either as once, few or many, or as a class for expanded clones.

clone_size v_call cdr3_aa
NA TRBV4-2 CASSQVPGLGGNEQFF
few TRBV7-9 CASSPSRGASADTQYF
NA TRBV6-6 CASNQGENTEAFF
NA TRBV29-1 CSVEDWAGGLGEQFF
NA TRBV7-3 CASSLLQGDEKLFF
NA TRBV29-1 CSVPENTGELFF
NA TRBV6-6 CASSYYGTSFNGSSTDTQYF
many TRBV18 CASSPGTGRYGYTF
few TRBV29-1 CSVRVNVGNTEAFF
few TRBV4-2 CASSPGLAGDPSYNEQFF